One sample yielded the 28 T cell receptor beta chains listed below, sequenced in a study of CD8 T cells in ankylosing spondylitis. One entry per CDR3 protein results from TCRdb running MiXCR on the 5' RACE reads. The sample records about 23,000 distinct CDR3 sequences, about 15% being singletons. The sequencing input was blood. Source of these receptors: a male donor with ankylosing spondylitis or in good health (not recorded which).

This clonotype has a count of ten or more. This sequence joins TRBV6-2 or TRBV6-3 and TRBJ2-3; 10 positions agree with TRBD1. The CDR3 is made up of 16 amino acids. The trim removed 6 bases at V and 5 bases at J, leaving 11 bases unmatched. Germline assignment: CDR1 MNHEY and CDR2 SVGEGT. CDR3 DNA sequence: TGTGCCAGCAGCCCCCCCGGACAGGGGGTTGAAGATACGCAGTATTTT. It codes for CASSPPGQGVEDTQYF.

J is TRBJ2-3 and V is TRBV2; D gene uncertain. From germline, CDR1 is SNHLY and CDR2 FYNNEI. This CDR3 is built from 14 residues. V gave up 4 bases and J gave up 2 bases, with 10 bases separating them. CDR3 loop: CASSVFRDTDTQYF. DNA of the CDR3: TGTGCCAGCAGTGTATTTAGGGACACAGATACGCAGTATTTT.

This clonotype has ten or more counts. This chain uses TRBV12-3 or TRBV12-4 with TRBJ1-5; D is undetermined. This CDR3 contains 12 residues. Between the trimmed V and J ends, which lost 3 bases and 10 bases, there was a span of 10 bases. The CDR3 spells CASSLAGKPQHF. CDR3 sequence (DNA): TGTGCCAGCAGTTTGGCGGGGAAACCCCAGCATTTT.

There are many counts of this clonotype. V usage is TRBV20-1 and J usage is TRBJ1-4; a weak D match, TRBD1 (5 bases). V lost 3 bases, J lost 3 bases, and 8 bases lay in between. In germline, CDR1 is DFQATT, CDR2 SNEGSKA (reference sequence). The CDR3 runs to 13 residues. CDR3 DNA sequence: TGCAGTGCTAGTGACAGATCTAATGAAAAACTGTTTTTT. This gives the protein CSASDRSNEKLFF.

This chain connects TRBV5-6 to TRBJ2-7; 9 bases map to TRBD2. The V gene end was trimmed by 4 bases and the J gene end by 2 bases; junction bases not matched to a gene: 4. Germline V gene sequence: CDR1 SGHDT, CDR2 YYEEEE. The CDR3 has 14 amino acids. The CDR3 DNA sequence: TGTGCCAGCAGCCAGACTAGCGGACCCTACGAGCAGTACGTC. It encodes CASSQTSGPYEQYV.

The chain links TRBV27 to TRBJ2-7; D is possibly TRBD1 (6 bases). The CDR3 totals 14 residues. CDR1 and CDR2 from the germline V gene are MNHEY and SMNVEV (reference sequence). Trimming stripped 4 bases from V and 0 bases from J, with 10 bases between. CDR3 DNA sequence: TGTGCCAGCAGTTCGACAGGTAGCTCCTACGAGCAGTACTTC. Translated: CASSSTGSSYEQYF.

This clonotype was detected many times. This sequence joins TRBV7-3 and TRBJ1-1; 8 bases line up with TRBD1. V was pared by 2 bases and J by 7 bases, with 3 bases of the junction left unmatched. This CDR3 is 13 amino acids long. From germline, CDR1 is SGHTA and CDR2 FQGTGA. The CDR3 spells CASSLGQGGEAFF. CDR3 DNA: TGTGCCAGCAGCTTAGGACAGGGTGGTGAAGCTTTCTTT.

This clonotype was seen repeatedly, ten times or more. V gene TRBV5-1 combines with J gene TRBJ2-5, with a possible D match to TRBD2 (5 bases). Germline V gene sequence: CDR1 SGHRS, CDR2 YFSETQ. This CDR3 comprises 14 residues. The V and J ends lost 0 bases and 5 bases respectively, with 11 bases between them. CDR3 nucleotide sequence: TGCGCCAGCAGCTTGGTAGCGTCTGTGGAGACCCAGTACTTC. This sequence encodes CASSLVASVETQYF.

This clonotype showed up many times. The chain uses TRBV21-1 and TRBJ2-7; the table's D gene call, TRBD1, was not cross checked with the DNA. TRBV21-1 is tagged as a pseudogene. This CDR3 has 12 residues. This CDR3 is CASSKTRPEQYV. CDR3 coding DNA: TGTGCCAGCAGCAAAACCCGGCCAGAGCAGTACGTC.

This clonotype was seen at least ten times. CDR3 DNA sequence: TGTGCCAGCAGCTTATTCTCCAGCGTAAACACCGGGGAGCTGTTTTTT. Translated, it gives CASSLFSSVNTGELFF. This chain connects TRBV7-2 to TRBJ2-2; no reliable D call. V was pared by 2 bases and J by 2 bases, with 12 bases between. The CDR3 contains 16 residues. The germline V gene encodes CDR1 SGHTA and CDR2 FQGNSA.

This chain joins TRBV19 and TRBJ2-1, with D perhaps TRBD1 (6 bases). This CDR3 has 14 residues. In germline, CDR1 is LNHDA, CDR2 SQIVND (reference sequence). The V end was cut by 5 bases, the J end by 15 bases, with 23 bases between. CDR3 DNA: TGTGCCAGTAGTGCCAGGATAAACGACCGGGACACGTTCTTC. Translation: CASSARINDRDTFF.

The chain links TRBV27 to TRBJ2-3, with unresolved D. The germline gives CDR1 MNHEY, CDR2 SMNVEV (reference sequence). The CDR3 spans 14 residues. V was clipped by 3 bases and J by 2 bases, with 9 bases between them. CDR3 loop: CASSLGSTTDTQYF. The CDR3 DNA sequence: TGTGCCAGCAGTTTGGGCAGTACCACAGATACGCAGTATTTT.

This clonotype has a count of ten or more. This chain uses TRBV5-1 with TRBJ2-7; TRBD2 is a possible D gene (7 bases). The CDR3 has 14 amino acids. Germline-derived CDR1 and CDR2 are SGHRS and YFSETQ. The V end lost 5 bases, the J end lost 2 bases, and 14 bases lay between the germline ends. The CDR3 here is CASSLRGAPYEQYF. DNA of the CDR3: TGCGCCAGCAGTCTCCGGGGGGCGCCCTACGAGCAGTACTTC.

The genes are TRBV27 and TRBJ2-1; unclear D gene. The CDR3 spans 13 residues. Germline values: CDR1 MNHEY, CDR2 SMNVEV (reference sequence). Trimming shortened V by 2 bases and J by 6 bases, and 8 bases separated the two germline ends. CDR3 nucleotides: TGTGCCAGCAGTTTACCTTACAGCAATGAGCAGTTCTTC. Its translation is CASSLPYSNEQFF.

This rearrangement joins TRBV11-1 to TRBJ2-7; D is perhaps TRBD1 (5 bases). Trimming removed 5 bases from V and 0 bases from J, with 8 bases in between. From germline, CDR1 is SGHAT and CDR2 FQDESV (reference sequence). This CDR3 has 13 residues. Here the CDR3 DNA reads TGTGCCAGCAGCCCCGGACACTCCTACGAGCAGTACTTC. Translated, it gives CASSPGHSYEQYF.

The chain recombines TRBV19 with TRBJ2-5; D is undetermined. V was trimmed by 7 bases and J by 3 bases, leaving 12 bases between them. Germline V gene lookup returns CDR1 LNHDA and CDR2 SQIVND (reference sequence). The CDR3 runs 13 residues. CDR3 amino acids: CASTTRMEETQYF. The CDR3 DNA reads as TGTGCCAGTACCACCAGGATGGAAGAGACCCAGTACTTC.

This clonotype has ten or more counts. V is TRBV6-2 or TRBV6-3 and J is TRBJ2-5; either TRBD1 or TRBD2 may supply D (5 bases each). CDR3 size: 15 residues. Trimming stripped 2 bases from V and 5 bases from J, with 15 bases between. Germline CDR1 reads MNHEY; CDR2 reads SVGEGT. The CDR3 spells CASSYGGFVAETQYF. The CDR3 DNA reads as TGTGCCAGCAGTTACGGGGGATTTGTGGCTGAGACCCAGTACTTC.

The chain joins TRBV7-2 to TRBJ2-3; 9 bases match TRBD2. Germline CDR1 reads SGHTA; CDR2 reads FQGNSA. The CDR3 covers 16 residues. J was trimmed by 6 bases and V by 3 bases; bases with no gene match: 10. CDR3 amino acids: CASSFLISGGTDTQYF. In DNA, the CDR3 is TGTGCCAGCAGCTTCCTGATTAGCGGGGGTACGGATACGCAGTATTTT.

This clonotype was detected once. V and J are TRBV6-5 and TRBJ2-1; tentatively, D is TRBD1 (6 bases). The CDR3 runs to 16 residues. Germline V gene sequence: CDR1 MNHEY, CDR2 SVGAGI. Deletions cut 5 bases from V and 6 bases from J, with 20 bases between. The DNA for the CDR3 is TGTGCCAGCAGTCGCCTAGGGGGAGATGGGGTCAATGAGCAGTTCTTC. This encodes CASSRLGGDGVNEQFF.

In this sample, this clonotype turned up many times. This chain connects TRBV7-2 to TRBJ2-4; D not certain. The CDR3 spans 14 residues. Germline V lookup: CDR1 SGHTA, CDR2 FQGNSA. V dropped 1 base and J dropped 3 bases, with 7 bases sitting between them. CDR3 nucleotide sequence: TGTGCCAGCAGCTTAGGTGGTGGCAAAAACATTCAGTACTTC. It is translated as CASSLGGGKNIQYF.

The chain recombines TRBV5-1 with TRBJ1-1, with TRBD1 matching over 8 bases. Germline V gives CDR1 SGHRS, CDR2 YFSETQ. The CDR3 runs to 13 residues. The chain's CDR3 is CASRQGPNTEAFF. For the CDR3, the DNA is TGCGCTTCCCGACAGGGGCCGAACACTGAAGCTTTCTTT. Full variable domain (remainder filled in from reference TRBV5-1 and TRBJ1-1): KAGVTQTPRYLIKTRGQQVTLSCSPISGHRSVSWYQQTPGQGLQFLFEYFSETQRNKGNFPGRFSGRQFSNSRSEMNVSTLELGDSALYLCASRQGPNTEAFFGQGTRLTVV.

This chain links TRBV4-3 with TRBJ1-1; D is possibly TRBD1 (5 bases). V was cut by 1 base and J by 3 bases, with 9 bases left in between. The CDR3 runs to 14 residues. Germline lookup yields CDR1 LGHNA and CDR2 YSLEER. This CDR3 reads CASSQGGVDTEAFF. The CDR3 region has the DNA TGCGCCAGCAGCCAAGGAGGGGTGGACACTGAAGCTTTCTTT.

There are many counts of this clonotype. The CDR3 DNA reads as TGTGCCAGCAGCGTTACGGCGACAGATACGCAGTATTTT. It is translated as CASSVTATDTQYF. The rearrangement joins TRBV9 to TRBJ2-3; D is uncertain. This CDR3 has 13 residues. Between the trimmed V and J ends, which lost 2 bases and 3 bases, there was a span of 7 bases. Germline V CDR1 and CDR2: SGDLS, YYNGEE.

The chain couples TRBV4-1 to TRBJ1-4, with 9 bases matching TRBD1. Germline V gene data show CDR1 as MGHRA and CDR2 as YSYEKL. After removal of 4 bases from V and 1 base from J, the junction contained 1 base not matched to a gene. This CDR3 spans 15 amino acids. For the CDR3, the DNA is TGCGCCAGCAGCCTGGACAGGGGAACTAATGAAAAACTGTTTTTT. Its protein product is CASSLDRGTNEKLFF.

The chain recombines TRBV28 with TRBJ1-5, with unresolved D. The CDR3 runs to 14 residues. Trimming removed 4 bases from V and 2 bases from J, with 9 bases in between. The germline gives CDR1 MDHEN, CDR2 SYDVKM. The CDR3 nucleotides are TGTGCCAGCAGTTACCCTCGGGGCAATCAGCCCCAGCATTTT. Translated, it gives CASSYPRGNQPQHF.

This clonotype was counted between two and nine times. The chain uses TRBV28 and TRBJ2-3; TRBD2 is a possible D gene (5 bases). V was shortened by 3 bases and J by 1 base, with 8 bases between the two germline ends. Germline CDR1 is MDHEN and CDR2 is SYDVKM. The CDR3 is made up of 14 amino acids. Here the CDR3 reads CASSFFSGTDTQYF. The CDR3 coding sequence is TGTGCCAGCAGTTTTTTTAGCGGCACAGATACGCAGTATTTT.

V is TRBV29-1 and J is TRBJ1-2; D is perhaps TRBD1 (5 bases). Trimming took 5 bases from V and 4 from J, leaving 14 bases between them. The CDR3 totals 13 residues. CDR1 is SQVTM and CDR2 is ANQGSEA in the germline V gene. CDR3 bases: TGCAGCGTTTATCGAGGGACGAGCTATGGCTACACCTTC. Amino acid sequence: CSVYRGTSYGYTF.

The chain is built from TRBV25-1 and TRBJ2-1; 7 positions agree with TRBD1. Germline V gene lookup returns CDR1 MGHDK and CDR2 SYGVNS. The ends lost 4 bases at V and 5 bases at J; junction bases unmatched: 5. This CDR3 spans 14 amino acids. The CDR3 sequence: CASSGNRGDNEQFF. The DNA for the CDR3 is TGTGCCAGCAGTGGAAACAGGGGCGACAATGAGCAGTTCTTC.